This TCR beta chain was found in a study of control samples from healthy donors and cancer patients. V lost 6 bases, J lost 0 bases, and 2 bases stayed unmatched. CDR1 is SGHTA, CDR2 FQGNSA, per germline. There are 15 residues in the CDR3. Here immunoSEQ multiplex PCR was the method, and the copy in TCRdb shows in-frame clones only, minus some. The data hold 50,000 or so clones, with about 93% observed a single time. The clonotype originates from a woman aged 45-65 years with head and neck cancer. The chain has TRBV7-2 and TRBJ2-1; 10 bases match TRBD2. The sample consisted of PBMCs. The CDR3 here is CASRVAGGSYNEQFF. The CDR3 DNA is TGTGCCAGCAGGGTAGCGGGGGGCTCCTACAATGAGCAGTTCTTC.